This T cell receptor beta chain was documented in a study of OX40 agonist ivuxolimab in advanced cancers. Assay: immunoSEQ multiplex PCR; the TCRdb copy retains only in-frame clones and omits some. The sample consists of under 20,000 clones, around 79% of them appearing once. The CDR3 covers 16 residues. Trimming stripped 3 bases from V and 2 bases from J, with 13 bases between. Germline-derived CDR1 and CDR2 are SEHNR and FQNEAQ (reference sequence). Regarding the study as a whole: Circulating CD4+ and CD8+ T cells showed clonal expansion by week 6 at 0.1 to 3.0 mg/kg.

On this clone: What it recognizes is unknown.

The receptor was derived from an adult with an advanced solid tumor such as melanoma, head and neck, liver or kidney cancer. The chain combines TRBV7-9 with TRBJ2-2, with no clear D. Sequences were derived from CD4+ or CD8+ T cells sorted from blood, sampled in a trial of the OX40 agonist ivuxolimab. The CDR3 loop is CASSLSRSSNTGELFF. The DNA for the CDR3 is TGTGCCAGCAGCTTGTCCAGATCAAGCAACACCGGGGAGCTGTTTTTT.